This T cell receptor (beta chain) derives from a study of blood T cells in healthy people across ages. Background on the study: Capturing about one barcoded beta molecule per two T cells was achieved by template switching.

The length of the CDR3 is 14 residues. In germline, CDR1 is SEHNR, CDR2 FQNEAQ (reference sequence). V was clipped by 5 bases and J by 4 bases, with 11 bases between them. As concerns this clonotype: No antigen is known for it.

Regarding the study as a whole: No one knew whether donors had CMV, which possibly confounded expanded clonotype changes. There was a strong correlation between TCR beta diversity and naive T cell percentage.

A second PCR of roughly 7 to 11 cycles used a sample-barcoded 5' primer and a J-beta primer mix. Sequencing yielded, for each sample, at least 2.5 million paired-end reads carrying CDR3. Using its own MiXCR run on the 5' RACE reads, TCRdb lists one record per CDR3 protein. Of 650,000 to 800,000 distinct CDR3 sequences detected, more than 45% appear once; the ten largest clones hold approximately 12%. The sequence was obtained from a woman over 75 in good health. V usage is TRBV7-9 and J usage is TRBJ1-4, with D perhaps TRBD1 (5 bases). Sequencing input: blood. CDR3 residues: CASSMGRGNEKLFF. In nucleotides, the CDR3 is TGTGCCAGCAGCATGGGACGGGGTAATGAAAAACTGTTTTTT.